A selection of T cell receptor beta chains follows, all from one sample in a study of blood T cell repertoires in COVID-19. Assay used: immunoSEQ multiplex PCR; TCRdb lists only in-frame clones, some missing. Altogether 400,000 to 450,000 clones are present, about nine tenths being singletons, with the ten largest covering roughly 1.4%. Sequenced: peripheral blood. All receptors come from a woman aged 25-40 years with active or convalescent COVID-19. Each CDR3 is given with its conserved first and last residue. Each record gives: D gene, clone size, J gene, V gene, CDR3 DNA, CDR3 protein. A D gene is named only where the DNA matches it firmly. Part of the rows lack a size; the others show once, few, many or a class for expanded clones.

D: .; size: .; J: TRBJ2-7; V: TRBV11-2; DNA: TGTGCCAGCAGCATCGGTGTAGATTCCTACGAGCAGTACTTC; CDR3: CASSIGVDSYEQYF
D: .; size: once; J: TRBJ2-1; V: TRBV29-1; DNA: TGCAGCGTTGAAGGCCACAGCTCCTACAATGAGCAGTTCTTC; CDR3: CSVEGHSSYNEQFF
D: .; size: .; J: TRBJ2-3; V: TRBV6-6; DNA: TGTGCCAGCAGTTATCCCCGGGGGATCACAGATACGCAGTATTTT; CDR3: CASSYPRGITDTQYF
D: .; size: .; J: TRBJ1-1; V: TRBV5-1; DNA: TGCGCCAGCAGCTTGGAAGGGGCAGCTGAAGCTTTCTTT; CDR3: CASSLEGAAEAFF
D: TRBD2; size: once; J: TRBJ2-1; V: TRBV5-1; DNA: TGCGCCAGCAGCGTAGCGGGAGGGTCCTACAATGAGCAGTTCTTC; CDR3: CASSVAGGSYNEQFF
D: TRBD2; size: .; J: TRBJ2-5; V: TRBV6-2/TRBV6-3; DNA: TGTGCCAGCAGTTACCCAGGACTAGCGGCTGACTTCCAAGAGACCCAGTACTTC; CDR3: CASSYPGLAADFQETQYF
D: TRBD1; size: once; J: TRBJ1-6; V: TRBV5-1; DNA: TGCGCCAGCAGCTTGGGGGACAGAGATAATTCACCCCTCCACTTT; CDR3: CASSLGDRDNSPLHF
D: TRBD1; size: .; J: TRBJ2-5; V: TRBV6-1; DNA: TGTGCCAGCAGTGACACGGCAGAGGGGGCCCCCGGGGAGACCCAGTACTTC; CDR3: CASSDTAEGAPGETQYF
D: .; size: .; J: TRBJ2-1; V: TRBV7-2; DNA: TGTGCCAGCAGCTTAGGACTAGATTACAATGAGCAGTTCTTC; CDR3: CASSLGLDYNEQFF
D: TRBD2; size: .; J: TRBJ2-1; V: TRBV9; DNA: TGTGCCAGCAGCGTAGCTACGCTAGCGGGGGGACACGGTGAGCAGTTCTTC; CDR3: CASSVATLAGGHGEQFF
D: TRBD2; size: .; J: TRBJ2-1; V: TRBV6-1; DNA: TGTGCCAGCAGTGAAGCGCTACTAGCGGGGGTAGAGCAGTTCTTC; CDR3: CASSEALLAGVEQFF
D: TRBD1; size: few; J: TRBJ1-1; V: TRBV7-9; DNA: TGTGCCAGCAGCTTAGCGACAGGGGGGGACACTGAAGCTTTCTTT; CDR3: CASSLATGGDTEAFF
D: .; size: .; J: TRBJ2-2; V: TRBV5-1; DNA: TGCGCCAGCAGCTTAGACAGTGACACCGGGGAGCTGTTTTTT; CDR3: CASSLDSDTGELFF
D: .; size: .; J: TRBJ1-1; V: TRBV28; DNA: TGTGCCAGCAGTCTCAGGGTGGCCGAAGCTTTCTTT; CDR3: CASSLRVAEAFF
D: .; size: few; J: TRBJ1-2; V: TRBV19; DNA: TGTGCCAGCACCCAACGAAAGCCGATATATGGCTACACCTTC; CDR3: CASTQRKPIYGYTF
D: TRBD2; size: .; J: TRBJ2-7; V: TRBV6-5; DNA: TGTGCCAGCGAGACTAGCGGGGGCTACGAGCAGTACTTC; CDR3: CASETSGGYEQYF
D: TRBD1; size: .; J: TRBJ2-2; V: TRBV2; DNA: TGTGCCAGCGGACAGGGGACTATGGGGGACACCGGGGAGCTGTTTTTT; CDR3: CASGQGTMGDTGELFF
D: .; size: .; J: TRBJ2-7; V: TRBV2; DNA: TGTGCCAGCAGTGAACGGGACACAACCTACGAGCAGTACTTC; CDR3: CASSERDTTYEQYF
D: .; size: .; J: TRBJ2-2; V: TRBV28; DNA: TGTGCCACCCGCTGGGGGGAGAACACCGGGGAGCTGTTTTTT; CDR3: CATRWGENTGELFF